These 26 T cell receptor beta chains were sequenced from one sample in a study of glioma-infiltrating T cells. The iRepertoire nested amplicon-rescue multiplex PCR amplified TCR alpha and beta CDR3s from RNA. TCRdb passed the multiplex PCR reads through MiXCR, listing each CDR3 protein once. The sample records under 200,000 distinct CDR3 sequences, over 25% being singletons. The sample consisted of glioma tissue, nonneoplastic brain tissue, or PBMCs (not recorded which). The receptors come from a human donor with low-grade glioma or glioblastoma, undergoing nonglioma brain surgery, or in good health (not recorded which).

This clonotype came up many times. The V and J genes are TRBV3-1 and TRBJ2-7; D is tentatively TRBD1 or TRBD2 (7 bases each). The germline V gene encodes CDR1 LGHDT and CDR2 YNNKEL (reference sequence). This CDR3 contains 15 residues. Trimming took 2 bases from V and 1 from J, leaving 12 bases between them. In DNA, the CDR3 is TGTGCCAGCAGCCAACAGGGGGAGGGGTCCTACGAGCAGTACTTC. This sequence encodes CASSQQGEGSYEQYF.

The chain is built from TRBV19 and TRBJ2-5; D is unresolved. The CDR3 totals 15 residues. V was trimmed by 3 bases and J by 5 bases, leaving 16 bases between them. CDR1 is LNHDA and CDR2 is SQIVND in the germline V gene (reference sequence). CDR3 in amino acids: CASSIVAPPSETQYF. The CDR3 nucleotides read TGTGCCAGTAGTATCGTTGCTCCTCCGTCGGAGACCCAGTACTTC.

This clonotype has at least ten counts. The chain carries TRBV3-1 and TRBJ2-3; D remains unclear. The length of the CDR3 is 15 residues. Trimming pared 4 bases from V and 0 bases from J, leaving 11 bases between. Germline-derived CDR1 and CDR2 are LGHDT and YNNKEL (reference sequence). Here the CDR3 DNA reads TGTGCCAGCAGCCCCACTGTTACTAGCACAGATACGCAGTATTTT. Amino acid sequence: CASSPTVTSTDTQYF.

This clonotype was seen repeatedly, ten times or more. The gene calls are TRBV3-1 and TRBJ2-7; D may be TRBD1 or TRBD2 (6 bases each). Germline CDR1 and CDR2: LGHDT and YNNKEL (reference sequence). With 4 bases removed from V and 5 bases from J, the gap between germline ends came to 18 bases. The CDR3 is 15 residues long. Here the CDR3 DNA reads TGTGCCAGCAGCCCAAGGAGGGGGAGTGTAAACGAGCAGTACTTC. Protein sequence: CASSPRRGSVNEQYF.

This clonotype was picked up many times. This sequence joins TRBV20-1 and TRBJ2-3; TRBD2 matches 9 bases. The CDR3 is 15 amino acids. Germline CDR1 reads DFQATT; CDR2 reads SNEGSKA (reference sequence). The V and J ends lost 1 base and 1 base, in that order; junction bases with no gene match: 3. The CDR3 DNA sequence: TGCAGTGCTAGAGGCCGACTAGCGGGCACAGATACGCAGTATTTT. Its protein is CSARGRLAGTDTQYF.

At least ten counts were recorded for this clonotype. The V call is TRBV6-1, the J call TRBJ1-2, with D hard to call. The germline V gene encodes CDR1 MNHNS and CDR2 SASEGT. The CDR3 is made up of 13 amino acids. The germline V and J ends were trimmed by 1 base and 8 bases, with 11 bases remaining between them. The CDR3 spells CASSEDQVWGYTF. DNA for the CDR3: TGTGCCAGCAGTGAAGATCAGGTGTGGGGCTACACCTTC.

Many counts were recorded for this clonotype. The genes are TRBV15 and TRBJ1-2, with TRBD1 identical over 7 bases. V lost 3 bases, J lost 7 bases, and 11 bases stayed unmatched. This CDR3 region has 15 residues. The germline CDR1 and CDR2 sequences are LNHNV and YYDKDF (reference sequence). CDR3 DNA: TGTGCCACCAGCAGGGGGACAGACCTTCATGGTGGCTACACCTTC. Translation: CATSRGTDLHGGYTF.

This clonotype was counted only a few times. This chain uses TRBV11-2 with TRBJ2-7, with D perhaps matching TRBD1 (5 bases). Trimming pared 5 bases from V and 2 bases from J, leaving 10 bases between. The CDR3 extends over 13 amino acids. Germline lookup yields CDR1 SGHAT and CDR2 FQNNGV. This CDR3 is CASSQAGPYEQYF. The CDR3 nucleotides read TGTGCCAGCAGCCAAGCAGGGCCCTACGAGCAGTACTTC.

On this clonotype itself: A junction end diverges from the germline sequence, so it may reflect a read error. The V call is TRBV15, the J call TRBJ1-1; 7 nucleotides agree with TRBD1. The CDR3 is 15 residues long. Germline assignment: CDR1 LNHNV and CDR2 YYDKDF (reference sequence). The CDR3 reads CAIILTGTENTEAFF. DNA for the CDR3: TGTGCCATCATACTCACCGGGACAGAGAACACCGAAGCTTTCTTT.

The rearrangement uses TRBV10-2 and TRBJ2-2, with 8 bases lining up with TRBD1. The CDR3 has 16 amino acids. CDR1 is WSHSY and CDR2 is SAAADI in the germline V gene. J gave up 0 bases and V 4 bases, and 4 bases lay outside the gene matches. DNA for the CDR3: TGCGCCAGCAGTGGGACAGGGAGGACGAACACCGGGGAGCTGTTTTTT. Translated: CASSGTGRTNTGELFF.

In this sample, this clonotype turned up a few times. The V call is TRBV14, the J call TRBJ2-1, with 8 bases that match TRBD2. The CDR3 is made up of 16 amino acids. Losses at the gene ends were 2 bases for V and 3 bases for J; bases not matched to a gene: 6. The germline V gene encodes CDR1 SGHDN and CDR2 FVKESK. The CDR3 is CASSQYASGLYNEQFF. The DNA of the CDR3 is TGTGCCAGCAGCCAATATGCTAGCGGGCTCTACAATGAGCAGTTCTTC.

As concerns this clonotype: Since a much larger clone is just one base distant, this may be a read error. The V call is TRBV20-1, the J call TRBJ1-3; D gene ambiguous. V lost 2 bases, J lost 1 base, and 6 bases lay in between. The germline V gene has CDR1 DFQATT and CDR2 SNEGSKA (reference sequence). This CDR3 is built from 13 residues. CDR3 in amino acids: CSARQASGNTIYF. CDR3 DNA: TGCAGTGCTAGACAGGCTTCTGGAAACACCATATATTTT.

J is TRBJ2-3 and V is TRBV2; 9 bases agree with TRBD2. The germline V gene encodes CDR1 SNHLY and CDR2 FYNNEI. With V trimmed by 4 bases and J by 4 bases, 3 bases remained unmatched. The CDR3 sequence is 14 residues long. CDR3 region: CASSASGTPDTQYF. CDR3 DNA: TGTGCCAGCAGTGCTAGCGGGACCCCAGATACGCAGTATTTT.

The chain carries TRBV19 and TRBJ1-3; perhaps TRBD1 as D (5 bases). The CDR3 is made up of 14 amino acids. Germline V gives CDR1 LNHDA, CDR2 SQIVND (reference sequence). Trimming removed 7 bases from V and 2 bases from J, with 12 bases in between. The DNA of the CDR3 is TGTGCCAGTACCATGGCGGGGGCTGGAAACACCATATATTTT. Translated, it gives CASTMAGAGNTIYF. Looking up the rest from reference TRBV19 and TRBJ1-3 gives the full variable domain: DGGITQSPKYLFRKEGQNVTLSCEQNLNHDAMYWYRQDPGQGLRLIYYSQIVNDFQKGDIAEGYSVSREKKESFPLTVTSAQKNPTAFYLCASTMAGAGNTIYFGEGSWLTVV.

The rearrangement uses TRBV5-4 and TRBJ1-2; no firm D call. Deletions cut 4 bases from V and 1 base from J, with 8 bases between. Germline V gives CDR1 SGHNT, CDR2 YYREEE (reference sequence). This CDR3 is built from 13 residues. The CDR3 is CASSPGFNYGYTF. In DNA, the CDR3 is TGTGCCAGCAGCCCTGGGTTTAACTATGGCTACACCTTC.

The chain employs TRBV6-2 or TRBV6-3 and TRBJ2-7; the D is unclear. The germline V gene has CDR1 MNHEY and CDR2 SVGEGT. V lost 11 bases, J lost 4 bases, and 15 bases lay in between. This CDR3 region has 12 residues. CDR3 sequence: CARIYAVYEQYF. CDR3 DNA: TGTGCCCGCATTTACGCCGTTTACGAGCAGTACTTC.

The chain is built from TRBV5-6 and TRBJ1-3; no firm D call. V lost 0 bases and J 2 bases, leaving 18 bases between the germline ends. The CDR3 is made up of 18 amino acids. From germline, CDR1 is SGHDT and CDR2 YYEEEE. The chain's CDR3 is CASSLATRTGIAGNTIYF. The CDR3 nucleotides read TGTGCCAGCAGCTTGGCCACTCGAACGGGGATAGCTGGAAACACCATATATTTT.

This clonotype was counted many times. The rearrangement joins TRBV15 to TRBJ2-1, with 8 bases matching TRBD2. The CDR3 covers 16 residues. Germline CDR1 LNHNV, CDR2 YYDKDF (reference sequence). V dropped 3 bases and J dropped 6; count of bases not matched to a gene: 10. The CDR3 nucleotides read TGTGCCACCAGCAGTGCTCCGGGACTAGTCTCCAATGAGCAGTTCTTC. This gives the protein CATSSAPGLVSNEQFF.

The chain combines TRBV12-3 or TRBV12-4 with TRBJ1-1; D not resolved. The CDR3 spans 15 residues. V lost 6 bases, J lost 0 bases, and 14 bases lay in between. The CDR3 protein is CASRTYGYMNTEAFF. CDR3 coding DNA: TGTGCCAGCAGAACGTACGGTTATATGAACACTGAAGCTTTCTTT.

This clonotype was recorded many times. The chain is built from TRBV14 and TRBJ1-6, with 10 bases aligning to TRBD1. Germline CDR1 reads SGHDN; CDR2 reads FVKESK. The CDR3 runs to 19 residues. The V gene end was trimmed by 4 bases and the J gene end by 2 bases; junction bases not matched to a gene: 11. The CDR3 bases are TGTGCCAGCAGCCCCAGGGACAGGGGCGTTTGGACCTATAATTCACCCCTCCACTTT. Translation: CASSPRDRGVWTYNSPLHF.

The genes are TRBV12-5 and TRBJ2-7; D unclear. Germline loops: CDR1 LGHNT, CDR2 FRNRAP. The V end lost 1 base, the J end lost 3 bases, and 7 bases lay between the germline ends. CDR3 length equals 13 residues. Written as DNA, the CDR3 is TGTGCTAGTGGTTTGGATCCAGGCTACGAGCAGTACTTC. It specifies CASGLDPGYEQYF.

This clonotype appeared a single time. One end of the junction varies from germline; a read error may be responsible. V gene TRBV12-3 or TRBV12-4 combines with J gene TRBJ1-3, with no clear D. The CDR3 has 13 residues. The CDR3, as DNA: TGTGCCAGCGACAAAATCCCTGGAAACACCGTATATTTT. Translated, it gives CASDKIPGNTVYF.

This rearrangement joins TRBV29-1 to TRBJ1-2, with D perhaps TRBD1 (5 bases). The CDR3 totals 13 residues. Germline V gene lookup returns CDR1 SQVTM and CDR2 ANQGSEA. Deletions cut 4 bases from V and 2 bases from J, with 11 bases between. The CDR3 DNA follows: TGCAGCGTTGGTACAGGCGCCAACTATGGCTACACCTTC. It translates to CSVGTGANYGYTF.

For this clonotype: Just one base apart from a much larger clone, this may be a read error. The V and J genes are TRBV10-3 and TRBJ1-3; D is unresolved. There are 15 residues in the CDR3. CDR1 and CDR2 from the germline V gene are ENHRY and SYGVKD. CDR3: CAISEQVGKGSTIYF. The DNA for the CDR3 is TGTGCCATCAGTGAGCAGGTCGGGAAGGGAAGCACCATATATTTT.

The table lists this clonotype with many counts. This chain uses TRBV7-2 with TRBJ2-5; a weak D match, TRBD2 (6 bases). Germline V gene lookup returns CDR1 SGHTA and CDR2 FQGNSA. The CDR3 has 13 amino acids. The germline V and J ends were trimmed by 6 bases and 9 bases, with 17 bases remaining between them. CDR3 nucleotides: TGTGCCAGCAGTTGGGACTCGCGAGGGGCCCAGTACTTC. Its protein product is CASSWDSRGAQYF.

This chain uses TRBV2 with TRBJ2-3; the D gene is possibly TRBD2 (5 bases). The CDR3 contains 12 residues. Germline CDR1 is SNHLY and CDR2 is FYNNEI. Trimming took off 11 bases at V and 13 bases at J, with 22 bases between the two ends. This chain's CDR3 is CAGLDMEDKKYF. DNA for the CDR3: TGTGCCGGGCTGGATATGGAGGATAAGAAGTATTTT. Looking up the rest from reference TRBV2 and TRBJ2-3 gives the full variable domain: EPEVTQTPSHQVTQMGQEVILRCVPISNHLYFYWYRQILGQKVEFLVSFYNNEISEKSEIFDDQFSVERPDGSNFTLKIRSTKLEDSAMYFCAGLDMEDKKYFGPGTRLTVL.